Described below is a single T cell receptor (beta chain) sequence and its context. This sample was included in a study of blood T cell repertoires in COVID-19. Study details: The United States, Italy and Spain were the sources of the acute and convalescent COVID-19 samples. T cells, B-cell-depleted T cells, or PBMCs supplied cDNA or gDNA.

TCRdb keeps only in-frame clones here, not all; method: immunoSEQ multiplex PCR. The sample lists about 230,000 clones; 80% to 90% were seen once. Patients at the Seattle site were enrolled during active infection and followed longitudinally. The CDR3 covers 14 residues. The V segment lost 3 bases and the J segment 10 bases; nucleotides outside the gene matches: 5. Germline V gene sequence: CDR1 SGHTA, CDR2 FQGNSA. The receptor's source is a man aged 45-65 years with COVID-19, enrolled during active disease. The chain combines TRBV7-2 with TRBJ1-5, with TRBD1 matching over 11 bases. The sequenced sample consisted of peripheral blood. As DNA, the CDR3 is TGTGCCAGCAGCTTTGGGACAGGGGGGTCTCCCCAGCATTTT. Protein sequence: CASSFGTGGSPQHF.